Sequencing of this TCR beta chain was carried out in a study of T cell responses to AZD1222 COVID-19 vaccine. Study-wide results and caveats: Of spike-specific TCRs, nearly half reportedly target regions left unmutated in variants. Donors were chiefly white British, with a greater number of females, and clonal diversity was perhaps underestimated.

Regarding this clone: Its antigen is undetermined.

CDR1 and CDR2 from the germline V gene are SGHVS and FQNEAQ. CDR3 length: 17 amino acids. With V trimmed by 5 bases and J by 1 base, 11 bases remained unmatched. Data came from immunoSEQ multiplex PCR; TCRdb stores just in-frame clones and leaves some out. In the table there are around 100,000 clones, roughly 90% of which are singletons. This sequence was found in an adult in good health. The sequences come from peripheral blood, collected on day 0 of AZD1222 vaccination. J is TRBJ1-3 and V is TRBV7-8, with 7 bases identical to TRBD1. The CDR3 region is CASSRRQGTNSGNTIYF. The CDR3 region has the DNA TGTGCCAGCAGCAGAAGACAGGGAACTAATTCTGGAAACACCATATATTTT.